The present T cell receptor (beta chain) was sequenced within a study of T-cell reconstitution after alpha-beta-depleted transplantation in children. A TCRbeta library incorporating unique molecular identifiers was prepared. TCRdb called the PCR reads again in MiXCR, with one record for every CDR3 protein. The sample yields some 200,000 distinct CDR3 sequences, 7% to 9% seen once. In the case of this clonotype: What it binds is unknown.

Notes on the study in general: Several hundred expanded graft clones reportedly gave rise to the alpha-beta T cells present about two months after transplant. After transplant, high TCRbeta diversity at day 60 in some patients arose from surviving recipient T cells and thymic progenitors. T-cell numbers and diversity one year post-transplant derived largely from freshly generated T cells.

This CDR3 is 13 amino acids long. V was cut by 2 bases and J by 2 bases, with 6 bases left in between. Germline lookup yields CDR1 SEHNR and CDR2 FQNEAQ (reference sequence). The V gene is TRBV7-9, the J gene TRBJ1-2, with no clear D. The TCR comes from a male patient aged 2 to 10 who had a stem cell transplant for acute myeloid leukemia, so the T cells may come from the graft donor. The source material was PBMCs, mostly from graft donor cells, sampled 360 days after TCRalphabeta/CD19-depleted stem cell transplant. The CDR3 loop reads CASSLTQNYGYTF. For the CDR3, the DNA is TGTGCCAGCAGCTTAACCCAGAACTATGGCTACACCTTC.